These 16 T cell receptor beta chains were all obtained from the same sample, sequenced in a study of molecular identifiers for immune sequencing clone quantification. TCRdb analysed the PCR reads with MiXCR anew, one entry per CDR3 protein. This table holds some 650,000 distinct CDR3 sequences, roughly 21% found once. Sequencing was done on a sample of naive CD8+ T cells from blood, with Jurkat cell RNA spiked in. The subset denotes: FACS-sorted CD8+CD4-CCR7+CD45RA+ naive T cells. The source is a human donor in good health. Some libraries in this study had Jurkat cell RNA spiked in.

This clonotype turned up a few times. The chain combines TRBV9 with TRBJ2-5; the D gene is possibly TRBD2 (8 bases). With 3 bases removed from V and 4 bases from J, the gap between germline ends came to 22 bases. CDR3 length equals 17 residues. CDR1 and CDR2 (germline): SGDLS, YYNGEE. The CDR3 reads CASSAEGASGSRETQYF. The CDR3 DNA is TGTGCCAGCAGCGCCGAGGGGGCTAGCGGGTCACGAGAGACCCAGTACTTC.

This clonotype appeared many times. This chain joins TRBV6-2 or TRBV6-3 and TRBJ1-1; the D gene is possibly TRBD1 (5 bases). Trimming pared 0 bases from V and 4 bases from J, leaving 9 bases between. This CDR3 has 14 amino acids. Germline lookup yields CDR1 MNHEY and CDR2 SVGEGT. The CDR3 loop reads CASSYSMGGTEAFF. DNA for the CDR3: TGTGCCAGCAGTTACTCGATGGGGGGCACTGAAGCTTTCTTT.

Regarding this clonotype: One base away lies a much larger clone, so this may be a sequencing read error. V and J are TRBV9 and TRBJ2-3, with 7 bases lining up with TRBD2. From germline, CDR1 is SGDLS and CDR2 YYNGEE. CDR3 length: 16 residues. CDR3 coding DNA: TGTGCCGGCAGCGTAGATGCGGGAGCGAGCACAGATACGCAGTATTTT. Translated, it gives CAGSVDAGASTDTQYF.

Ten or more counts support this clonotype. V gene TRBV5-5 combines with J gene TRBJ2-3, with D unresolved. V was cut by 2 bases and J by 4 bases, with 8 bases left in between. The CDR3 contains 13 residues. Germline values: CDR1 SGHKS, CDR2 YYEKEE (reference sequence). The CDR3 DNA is TGTGCCAGCAGCTTACAGCTAGCAGATACGCAGTATTTT. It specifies CASSLQLADTQYF.

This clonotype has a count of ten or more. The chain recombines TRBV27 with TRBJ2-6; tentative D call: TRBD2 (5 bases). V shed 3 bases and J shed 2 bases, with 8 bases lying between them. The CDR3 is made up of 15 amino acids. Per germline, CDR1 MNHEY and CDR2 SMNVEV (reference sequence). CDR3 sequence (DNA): TGTGCCAGCAGTTTGGACGGGGCTGGGGCCAACGTCCTGACTTTC. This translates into CASSLDGAGANVLTF.

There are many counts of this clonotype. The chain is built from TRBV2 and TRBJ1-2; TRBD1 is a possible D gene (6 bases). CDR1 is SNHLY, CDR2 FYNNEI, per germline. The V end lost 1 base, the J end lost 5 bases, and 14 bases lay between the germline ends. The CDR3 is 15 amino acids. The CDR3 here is CASSEGRQGSYGYTF. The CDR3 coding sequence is TGTGCCAGCAGTGAAGGACGGCAGGGGTCTTATGGCTACACCTTC.

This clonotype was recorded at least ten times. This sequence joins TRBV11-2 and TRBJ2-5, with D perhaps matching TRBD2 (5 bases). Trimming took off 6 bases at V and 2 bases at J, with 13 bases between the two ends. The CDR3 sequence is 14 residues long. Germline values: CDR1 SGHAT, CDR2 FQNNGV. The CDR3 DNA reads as TGTGCCAGCAGTCCACTAGTCTGGCAAGAGACCCAGTACTTC. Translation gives CASSPLVWQETQYF.

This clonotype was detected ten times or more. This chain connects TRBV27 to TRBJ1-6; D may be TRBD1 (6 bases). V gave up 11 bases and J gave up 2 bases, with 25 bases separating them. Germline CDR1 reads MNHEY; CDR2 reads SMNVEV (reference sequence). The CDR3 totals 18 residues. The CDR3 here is CARRLSGQGSAYNSPLHF. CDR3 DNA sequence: TGTGCCCGCCGCCTATCCGGGCAGGGGTCGGCCTATAATTCACCCCTCCACTTT.

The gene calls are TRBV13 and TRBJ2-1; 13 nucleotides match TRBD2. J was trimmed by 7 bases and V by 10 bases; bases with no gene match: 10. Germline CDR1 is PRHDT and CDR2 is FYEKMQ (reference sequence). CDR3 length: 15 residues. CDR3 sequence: CATDAGTSGENEQFF. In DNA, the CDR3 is TGTGCCACAGACGCCGGGACTAGCGGGGAAAATGAGCAGTTCTTC.

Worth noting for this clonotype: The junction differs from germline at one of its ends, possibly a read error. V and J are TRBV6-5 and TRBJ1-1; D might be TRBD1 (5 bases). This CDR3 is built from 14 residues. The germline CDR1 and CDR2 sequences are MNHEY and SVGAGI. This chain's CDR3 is CAGSLGTVNTEAFF. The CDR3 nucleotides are TGTGCCGGCAGCTTAGGGACCGTGAACACTGAAGCTTTCTTT.

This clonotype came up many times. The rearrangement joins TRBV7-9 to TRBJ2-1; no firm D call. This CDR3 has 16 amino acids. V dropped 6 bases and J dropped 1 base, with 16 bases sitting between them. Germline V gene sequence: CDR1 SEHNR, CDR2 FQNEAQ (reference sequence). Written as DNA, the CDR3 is TGTGCCAGCAGTCTGGCCTCCCTAGGGTCCTACAATGAGCAGTTCTTC. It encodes CASSLASLGSYNEQFF.

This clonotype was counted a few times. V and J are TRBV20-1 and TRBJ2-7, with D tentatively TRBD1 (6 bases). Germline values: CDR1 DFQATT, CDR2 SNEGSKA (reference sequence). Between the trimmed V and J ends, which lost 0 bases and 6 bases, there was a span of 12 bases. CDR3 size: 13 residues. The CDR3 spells CSAREDRGGEQYF. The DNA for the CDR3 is TGCAGTGCTAGAGAGGACAGAGGAGGCGAGCAGTACTTC.

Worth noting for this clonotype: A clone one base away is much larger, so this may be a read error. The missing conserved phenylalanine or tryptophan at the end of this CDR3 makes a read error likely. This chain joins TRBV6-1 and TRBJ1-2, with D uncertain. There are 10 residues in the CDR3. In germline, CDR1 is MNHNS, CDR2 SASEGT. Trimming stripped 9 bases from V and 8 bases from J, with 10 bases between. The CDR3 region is CASISGGYTL. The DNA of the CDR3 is TGTGCCAGTATAAGCGGGGGCTACACCCTC.

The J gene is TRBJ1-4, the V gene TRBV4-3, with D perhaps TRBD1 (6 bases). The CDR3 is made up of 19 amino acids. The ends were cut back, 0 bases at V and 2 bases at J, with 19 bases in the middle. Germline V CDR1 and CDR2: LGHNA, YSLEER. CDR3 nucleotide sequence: TGCGCCAGCAGCCAAGATTTGTCGGGGGGCGTAACGACTAATGAAAAACTGTTTTTT. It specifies CASSQDLSGGVTTNEKLFF.

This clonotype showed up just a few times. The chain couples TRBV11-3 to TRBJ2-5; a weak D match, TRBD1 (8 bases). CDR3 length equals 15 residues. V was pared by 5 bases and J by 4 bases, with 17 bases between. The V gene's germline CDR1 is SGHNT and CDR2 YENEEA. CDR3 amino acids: CASSVQGGEGETQYF. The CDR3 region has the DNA TGTGCCAGCAGCGTACAGGGGGGGGAGGGAGAGACCCAGTACTTC.

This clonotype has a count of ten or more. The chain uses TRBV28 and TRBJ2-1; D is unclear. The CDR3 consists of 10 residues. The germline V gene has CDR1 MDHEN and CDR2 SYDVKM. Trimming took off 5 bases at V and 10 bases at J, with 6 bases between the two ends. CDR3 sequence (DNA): TGTGCCAGCAGTCTTCGAGAGCAGTTCTTC. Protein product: CASSLREQFF.